This T cell receptor beta chain came from a study of blood T cells in healthy people across ages. The wider study: With template switching, about one barcoded beta molecule was captured per two T cells. General study results and limits: Possibly confounding the expanded clonotype changes was the fact that donor CMV status was unknown.

Concerning this clonotype: What it recognizes is unknown.

Donors gave approximately 9.9 milliliters of peripheral blood apiece. This CDR3 is 14 amino acids long. The germline V gene has CDR1 SGHRS and CDR2 YFSETQ. Trimming removed 4 bases from V and 1 base from J, with 11 bases in between. A J-beta primer mix and a sample-barcoded 5' primer were used in a second PCR of about 7 to 11 cycles. TCRdb re-called the 5' RACE reads through MiXCR, storing one row per CDR3 protein. The sample shows 700,000 to 800,000 distinct CDR3 sequences, approximately 43% of them seen only once. The chain joins TRBV5-1 to TRBJ1-1; D possibly corresponds to TRBD1 (5 bases). The sequenced material came from blood. The TCR was taken from a woman in her sixties in good health. Here the CDR3 DNA reads TGCGCCAGCAGCAGGGACGGAACGAACACTGAAGCTTTCTTT. Translation: CASSRDGTNTEAFF. Full variable domain (outside the CDR3, taken from reference TRBV5-1 and TRBJ1-1): KAGVTQTPRYLIKTRGQQVTLSCSPISGHRSVSWYQQTPGQGLQFLFEYFSETQRNKGNFPGRFSGRQFSNSRSEMNVSTLELGDSALYLCASSRDGTNTEAFFGQGTRLTVV.